This entry lists 10 T cell receptor beta chains sequenced from one sample in a study of PD-1 blockade in classical Hodgkin lymphoma. Assay: immunoSEQ multiplex PCR; the TCRdb copy retains only in-frame clones and omits some. This table has 75,000 to 100,000 clones, approximately 88% appearing once. Patients all relapsed after autologous stem cell transplantation, and there was variation in brentuximab vedotin exposure. The source was peripheral blood mononuclear cells (PBMCs), collected at baseline. The source is a human donor with classical Hodgkin lymphoma.

The rearrangement links TRBV27 to TRBJ2-7; TRBD2 matches at 13 bases. CDR3 length equals 19 residues. The ends lost 6 bases at V and 9 bases at J; junction bases unmatched: 23. Germline values: CDR1 MNHEY, CDR2 SMNVEV (reference sequence). CDR3 DNA: TGTGCCAGCAGCCCCACCTCCGGGACTAGCGGGACGCTCGTACGTGTGCAGTACTTC. It yields the protein CASSPTSGTSGTLVRVQYF.

V gene TRBV5-1 combines with J gene TRBJ2-1, with 9 bases that match TRBD2. CDR1 is SGHRS and CDR2 is YFSETQ in the germline V gene. Trimming at V came to 0 bases and at J to 6 bases, leaving 4 bases not matched to a gene. The CDR3 runs 15 residues. This CDR3 is CASSLVASGINEQFF. CDR3 coding DNA: TGCGCCAGCAGCTTGGTGGCTAGCGGGATCAATGAGCAGTTCTTC.

The chain is built from TRBV4-2 and TRBJ2-1; weak D call: TRBD1 (6 bases). The CDR3 has 17 amino acids. Trimming removed 5 bases at V and 5 bases at J, with 22 bases between. Looked up from germline, CDR1 is LGHNA and CDR2 is YNFKEQ. The chain's CDR3 is CASSGHSGTWKNNEQFF. In nucleotides, the CDR3 is TGTGCCAGCAGCGGACATTCAGGGACATGGAAAAACAATGAGCAGTTCTTC.

The CDR3 region is CASNKVSGVSYEQYF. In DNA form, the CDR3 reads TGTGCCAGCAATAAGGTTAGCGGAGTCTCCTACGAGCAGTACTTC. This chain joins TRBV5-6 and TRBJ2-7; D may be TRBD2 (6 bases). The CDR3 has 15 amino acids. Germline lookup yields CDR1 SGHDT and CDR2 YYEEEE. V dropped 6 bases and J dropped 0 bases, with 16 bases sitting between them.

The chain has TRBV9 and TRBJ2-3, with D possibly matching TRBD2 (6 bases). V dropped 3 bases and J dropped 2 bases, with 16 bases sitting between them. The CDR3 loop spans 16 amino acids. The germline gives CDR1 SGDLS, CDR2 YYNGEE. CDR3 protein: CASSAGSSPATDTQYF. Written as DNA, the CDR3 is TGTGCCAGCAGCGCCGGGAGTAGCCCGGCCACAGATACGCAGTATTTT.

The chain couples TRBV20-1 to TRBJ2-7; the D gene is possibly TRBD2 (5 bases). This CDR3 has 11 amino acids. CDR1 and CDR2 from the germline V gene are DFQATT and SNEGSKA (reference sequence). V lost 6 bases and J 6 bases, leaving 12 bases between the germline ends. The CDR3 DNA sequence: TGCAGTGCGACGTCTAGCCTCGAGCAGTACTTC. Translation gives CSATSSLEQYF.

This chain connects TRBV7-3 to TRBJ2-5; TRBD2 aligns across 16 bases. The CDR3 sequence is 16 residues long. CDR1 and CDR2 from the germline V gene are SGHTA and FQGTGA. Germline trimming cut 4 bases from V and 5 bases from J; bases unmatched to any gene: 4. CDR3 DNA: TGTGCCAGCAGCTCGGGACTAGCGGGAGGGCATGAGACCCAGTACTTC. Residues: CASSSGLAGGHETQYF.

The chain combines TRBV2 with TRBJ2-3, with 7 positions matching TRBD1. The junction had 12 bases not matched to a gene; V was cut back by 8 bases and J by 1 base. The CDR3 has 16 amino acids. In germline, CDR1 is SNHLY, CDR2 FYNNEI. For the CDR3, the DNA is TGTGCCAGCGGCCTAGGACAGGCCCGGGGCACAGATACGCAGTATTTT. It specifies CASGLGQARGTDTQYF.

J is TRBJ2-7 and V is TRBV14, with D hard to call. Germline V gives CDR1 SGHDN, CDR2 FVKESK. The CDR3 is 15 amino acids. V shed 0 bases and J shed 0 bases, with 9 bases lying between them. In nucleotides, the CDR3 is TGTGCCAGCAGCCAAGAACCCCTGAGCTCCTACGAGCAGTACTTC. Translating it yields CASSQEPLSSYEQYF. The variable domain in full, completed from reference TRBV14 and TRBJ2-7, reads EAGVTQFPSHSVIEKGQTVTLRCDPISGHDNLYWYRRVMGKEIKFLLHFVKESKQDESGMPNNRFLAERTGGTYSTLKVQPAELEDSGVYFCASSQEPLSSYEQYFGPGTRLTVT.

Only one count was recorded for this clone. The chain links TRBV19 to TRBJ2-2; TRBD2 agrees at 9 bases. CDR1 and CDR2 (germline): LNHDA, SQIVND (reference sequence). The CDR3 has 17 residues. V was clipped by 8 bases and J by 6 bases; unmatched bases: 16. CDR3 protein: CASLLIGAGGPSGELFF. The CDR3 bases are TGTGCCAGTCTCCTCATCGGGGCGGGAGGGCCATCCGGGGAGCTGTTTTTT.